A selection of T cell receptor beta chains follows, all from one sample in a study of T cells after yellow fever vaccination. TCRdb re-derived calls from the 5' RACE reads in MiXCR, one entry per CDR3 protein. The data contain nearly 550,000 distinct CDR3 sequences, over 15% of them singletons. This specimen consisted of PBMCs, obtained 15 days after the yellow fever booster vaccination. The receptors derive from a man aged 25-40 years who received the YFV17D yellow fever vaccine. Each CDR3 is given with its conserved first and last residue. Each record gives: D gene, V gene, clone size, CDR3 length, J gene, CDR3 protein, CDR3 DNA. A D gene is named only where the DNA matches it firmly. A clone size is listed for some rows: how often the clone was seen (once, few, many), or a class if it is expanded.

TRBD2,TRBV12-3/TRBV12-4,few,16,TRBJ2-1,CASTSGRGGRVNEQFF,TGTGCCAGCACTAGCGGGAGAGGGGGGAGGGTAAATGAGCAGTTCTTC
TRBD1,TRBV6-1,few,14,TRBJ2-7,CASSQTTGGYEQYF,TGTGCCAGCAGTCAGACGACAGGGGGCTACGAGCAGTACTTC
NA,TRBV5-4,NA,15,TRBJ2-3,CASSFGQTSTDTQYF,TGTGCCAGCAGCTTCGGACAGACTAGCACAGATACGCAGTATTTT
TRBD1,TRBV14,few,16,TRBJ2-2,CASSLRGTGGTGELFF,TGTGCCAGCAGCCTCAGGGGGACAGGCGGCACCGGGGAGCTGTTTTTT
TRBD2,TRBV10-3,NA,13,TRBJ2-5,CAIREAGEETQYF,TGTGCCATCAGGGAAGCGGGGGAAGAGACCCAGTACTTC
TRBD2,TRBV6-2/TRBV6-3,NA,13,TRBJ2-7,CASSYGREYEQYF,TGTGCCAGCAGTTACGGGAGGGAATACGAGCAGTACTTC
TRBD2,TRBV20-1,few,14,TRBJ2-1,CSAVGLAGSYEQFF,TGCAGTGCTGTCGGACTAGCGGGATCCTATGAGCAGTTCTTC
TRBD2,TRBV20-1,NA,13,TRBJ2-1,CSAKLAGINEQFF,TGCAGTGCCAAACTAGCGGGGATCAATGAGCAGTTCTTC
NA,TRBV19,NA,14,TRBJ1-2,CATKSRDTLYGYTF,TGTGCCACAAAAAGCCGGGACACGCTCTATGGCTACACCTTC
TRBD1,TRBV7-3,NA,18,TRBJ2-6,CASSLSSGQGTGANVLTF,TGTGCCAGCAGCTTAAGTTCCGGACAGGGGACTGGGGCCAACGTCCTGACTTTC
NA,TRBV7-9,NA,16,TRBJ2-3,CASSLVVSLGTDTQYF,TGTGCCAGCAGCTTAGTGGTTAGCCTGGGCACAGATACGCAGTATTTT
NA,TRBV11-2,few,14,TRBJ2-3,CASSYRQPTDTQYF,TGTGCCAGCAGCTACCGACAACCCACAGATACGCAGTATTTT
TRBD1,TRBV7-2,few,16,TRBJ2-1,CASSSIQGAGRNEQFF,TGTGCCAGCAGCTCGATTCAGGGGGCGGGTCGGAATGAGCAGTTCTTC
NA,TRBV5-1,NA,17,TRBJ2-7,CASSLQLSGQNSYEQYF,TGCGCCAGCAGCTTGCAACTGTCGGGCCAAAACTCCTACGAGCAGTACTTC
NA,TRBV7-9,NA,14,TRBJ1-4,CASRVGASNEKLFF,TGTGCCAGCAGGGTTGGGGCGTCGAATGAAAAACTGTTTTTT
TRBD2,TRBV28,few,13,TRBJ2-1,CASRLAGGPGEFF,TGTGCCAGCAGGCTAGCGGGAGGTCCAGGGGAGTTCTTC
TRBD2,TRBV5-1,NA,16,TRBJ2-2,CASSSGGLLNTGELFF,TGCGCCAGCAGCAGCGGGGGACTATTGAACACCGGGGAGCTGTTTTTT
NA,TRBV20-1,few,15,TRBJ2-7,CSARSSGHLSYEQYF,TGCAGTGCTAGAAGTAGCGGCCACCTCTCCTACGAGCAGTACTTC
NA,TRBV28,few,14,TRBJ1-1,CASRPDSSNTEAFF,TGTGCCAGCAGACCTGACAGTTCGAACACTGAAGCTTTCTTT
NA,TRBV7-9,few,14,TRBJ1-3,CASSLGGDGNTIYF,TGTGCCAGCAGCTTAGGGGGGGACGGAAACACCATATATTTT
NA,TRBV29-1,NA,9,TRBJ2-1,CSVEDEQFF,TGCAGCGTTGAGGATGAGCAGTTCTTC
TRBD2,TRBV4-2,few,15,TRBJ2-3,CASSQDWLAGDTQYF,TGTGCCAGCAGCCAAGATTGGCTAGCGGGTGATACGCAGTATTTT